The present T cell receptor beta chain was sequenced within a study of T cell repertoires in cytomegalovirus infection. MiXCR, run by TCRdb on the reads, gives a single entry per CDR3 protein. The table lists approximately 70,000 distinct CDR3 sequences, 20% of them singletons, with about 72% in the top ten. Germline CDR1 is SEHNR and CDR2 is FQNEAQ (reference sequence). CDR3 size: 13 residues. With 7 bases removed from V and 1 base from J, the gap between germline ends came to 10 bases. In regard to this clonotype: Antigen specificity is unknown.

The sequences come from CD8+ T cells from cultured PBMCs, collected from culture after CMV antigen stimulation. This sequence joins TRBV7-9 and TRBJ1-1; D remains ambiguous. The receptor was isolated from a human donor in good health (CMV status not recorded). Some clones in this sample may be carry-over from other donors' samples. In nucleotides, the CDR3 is TGTGCCAGCATGTGGCAGCCGAACACTGAAGCTTTCTTT. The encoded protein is CASMWQPNTEAFF.